Sequencing of this T cell receptor (beta chain) was carried out in a study of early T cells in non-severe SARS-CoV-2 infection. TCRdb itself ran the 5' RACE reads through MiXCR, one entry per CDR3 protein. The sample lists over 25,000 distinct CDR3 sequences, 5.5% to 7% occurring once. This clonotype was counted at least ten times. This CDR3 region has 14 residues. Germline V CDR1 and CDR2: DFQATT, SNEGSKA (reference sequence). The ends were cut back, 6 bases at V and 1 base at J, with 15 bases in the middle. The V gene is TRBV20-1, the J gene TRBJ1-1; D remains ambiguous. The clonotype comes from an adult who was a healthcare worker with PCR-confirmed SARS-CoV-2 infection or an uninfected control (not recorded which). Specimen: whole blood. In DNA form, the CDR3 reads TGCAGTGCCCCAGAGGGAGCCGCGAACACTGAAGCTTTCTTT. Amino acids: CSAPEGAANTEAFF.